This TCR beta chain was found in a study of identical twins' blood T cells. The V gene's germline CDR1 is DFQATT and CDR2 SNEGSKA (reference sequence). The CDR3 extends over 13 amino acids. With 6 bases removed from V and 5 bases from J, the gap between germline ends came to 13 bases. TCRdb re-called the 5' RACE reads through MiXCR, storing one row per CDR3 protein. This table has around 380,000 distinct CDR3 sequences, roughly 27% appearing once. Sequencing was carried out using PBMCs. The sequence came from a woman between 18 and 50 years old in good health. The rearrangement uses TRBV20-1 and TRBJ2-2; tentatively, D is TRBD2 (5 bases). The CDR3 reads CSALGDGTGELFF. The CDR3, as DNA: TGCAGTGCCCTGGGAGATGGGACCGGGGAGCTGTTTTTT.